Presented here are 32 T cell receptor beta chains from one specimen sequenced in a study of Graves' ophthalmopathy and Graves' hyperthyroidism. The study amplified TCR beta CDR3 regions using RNA transcripts. HTBI-primed RT-PCR formed the first round, and a multiplex PCR formed the second. TCRdb reprocessed the multiplex PCR reads via MiXCR and lists one record per CDR3 protein. The table lists under 800,000 distinct CDR3 sequences, over 20% of them singletons. Specimen: peripheral blood. The origin of the receptors is a woman aged 18-29 years with stable Graves' hyperthyroidism. Some clones in this sample may be carry-over from other donors' samples.

This clonotype has at least ten counts. This chain connects TRBV28 to TRBJ2-2, with 9 nucleotides matching TRBD2. Germline CDR1 MDHEN, CDR2 SYDVKM. V trimming: 2 bases; J trimming: 7 bases; junction bases outside the gene matches: 11. This CDR3 has 17 residues. DNA for the CDR3: TGTGCCAGCAGTTTAAATTCGGTAGCGGGAGCGGGCGGGGAGCTGTTTTTT. Its protein is CASSLNSVAGAGGELFF.

This clonotype has only a few counts. The chain carries TRBV3-1 and TRBJ2-7; 10 positions match TRBD1. Losses at the gene ends were 4 bases for V and 7 bases for J; bases not matched to a gene: 10. Germline values: CDR1 LGHDT, CDR2 YNNKEL (reference sequence). The CDR3 totals 15 residues. Here the CDR3 reads CASSPGTGVRGEQYF. The CDR3 DNA reads TGTGCCAGCAGCCCCGGGACAGGGGTAAGAGGAGAGCAGTACTTC.

Ten or more counts support this clonotype. The chain uses TRBV19 and TRBJ2-2, with D perhaps TRBD1 (5 bases). Trimming took 1 base from V and 3 from J, leaving 6 bases between them. The CDR3 runs 14 residues. Germline V gives CDR1 LNHDA, CDR2 SQIVND (reference sequence). The CDR3 region is CASSIGRDTGELFF. The CDR3 bases are TGTGCCAGTAGTATAGGCAGGGACACCGGGGAGCTGTTTTTT.

This clonotype was counted ten times or more. The gene calls are TRBV6-5 and TRBJ1-5; no reliable D call. Germline values: CDR1 MNHEY, CDR2 SVGAGI. This CDR3 has 12 residues. V lost 0 bases and J lost 12, with 9 bases in between. This CDR3 is CASSYSNGIQHF. CDR3 DNA: TGTGCCAGCAGTTACTCGAATGGGATCCAGCATTTT.

This clonotype has ten or more counts. This chain links TRBV14 with TRBJ1-6; D remains unclear. Germline V gives CDR1 SGHDN, CDR2 FVKESK. The CDR3 runs 14 residues. V lost 3 bases and J lost 10, with 13 bases in between. This chain's CDR3 is CASSQASRDSPLHF. DNA for the CDR3: TGTGCCAGCAGCCAGGCGTCCAGAGACTCACCCCTCCACTTT.

There are many counts of this clonotype. The V gene is TRBV6-5, the J gene TRBJ2-2; 8 nucleotides match TRBD1. The V segment lost 4 bases and the J segment 7 bases; nucleotides outside the gene matches: 8. Germline CDR1 MNHEY, CDR2 SVGAGI. The CDR3 runs to 15 residues. This CDR3 reads CASSSLTGAGGELFF. The CDR3, as DNA: TGTGCCAGCAGTTCCTTGACAGGGGCTGGCGGGGAGCTGTTTTTT.

The rearrangement links TRBV28 to TRBJ1-5, with D uncertain. With 2 bases removed from V and 0 bases from J, the gap between germline ends came to 11 bases. Germline-derived CDR1 and CDR2 are MDHEN and SYDVKM. The CDR3 consists of 16 residues. The CDR3 reads CASSLGEGTSNQPQHF. The CDR3 DNA reads TGTGCCAGCAGTTTAGGTGAGGGAACTAGCAATCAGCCCCAGCATTTT.

This clonotype was observed at least ten times. Germline and junction disagree at one end, which may indicate a read error. The chain links TRBV12-3 or TRBV12-4 to TRBJ2-7; 10 bases agree with TRBD2. The CDR3 has 14 residues. CDR3 amino acids: CASSLAGELHEQYF. CDR3 DNA sequence: TGTGCCAGCAGTCTAGCGGGGGAGCTCCACGAGCAGTACTTC.

The table lists this clonotype with many counts. This CDR3 reads CAWNGFTREQYF. In DNA form, the CDR3 reads TGTGCCTGGAACGGGTTTACTCGGGAGCAGTACTTC. The chain recombines TRBV30 with TRBJ2-7; no clear D gene. V was shortened by 4 bases and J by 7 bases, with 14 bases between the two germline ends. This CDR3 contains 12 residues. Germline loops: CDR1 GTSNPN, CDR2 SVGIG (reference sequence).

This clonotype was seen a few times. V is TRBV14 and J is TRBJ2-7; D possibly corresponds to TRBD1 (5 bases). Germline lookup yields CDR1 SGHDN and CDR2 FVKESK. Trimming left V 2 bases short and J 6 bases short, with 17 bases between. The CDR3 runs 15 residues. This CDR3 is CASSQFTRVPGEQYF. CDR3 sequence (DNA): TGTGCCAGCAGCCAATTTACCAGGGTTCCGGGCGAGCAGTACTTC. Based on the CDR3 plus reference TRBV14 and TRBJ2-7, the full variable domain is EAGVTQFPSHSVIEKGQTVTLRCDPISGHDNLYWYRRVMGKEIKFLLHFVKESKQDESGMPNNRFLAERTGGTYSTLKVQPAELEDSGVYFCASSQFTRVPGEQYFGPGTRLTVT.

This clonotype was observed a single time. The chain joins TRBV6-1 to TRBJ2-5; TRBD1 is a possible D gene (7 bases). V lost 6 bases, J lost 7 bases, and 12 bases lay in between. From germline, CDR1 is MNHNS and CDR2 SASEGT. The CDR3 loop spans 12 amino acids. Written as DNA, the CDR3 is TGTGCCAGCAGCGGAGGGGGCTTGACCCAGTACTTC. Its protein product is CASSGGGLTQYF.

This clonotype was seen repeatedly, ten times or more. This sequence joins TRBV7-2 and TRBJ1-1; 10 nucleotides align to TRBD1. Germline loops: CDR1 SGHTA, CDR2 FQGNSA. This CDR3 region has 14 residues. The junction had 5 bases not matched to a gene; V was cut back by 8 bases and J by 2 bases. The CDR3 reads CASGGTGANTEAFF. The CDR3 nucleotides are TGTGCCAGCGGGGGGACAGGGGCAAACACTGAAGCTTTCTTT.

This clonotype was observed a handful of times. The rearrangement joins TRBV11-2 to TRBJ2-2; D is possibly TRBD2 (6 bases). Germline loops: CDR1 SGHAT, CDR2 FQNNGV. With 5 bases removed from V and 5 bases from J, the gap between germline ends came to 18 bases. The CDR3 is made up of 16 amino acids. CDR3 bases: TGTGCCAGCAGCCCACGCTTTTGGGGGACTACCGGGGAGCTGTTTTTT. Its translation is CASSPRFWGTTGELFF. Full variable domain (remainder filled in from reference TRBV11-2 and TRBJ2-2): EAGVAQSPRYKIIEKRQSVAFWCNPISGHATLYWYQQILGQGPKLLIQFQNNGVVDDSQLPKDRFSAERLKGVDSTLKIQPAKLEDSAVYLCASSPRFWGTTGELFFGEGSRLTVL.

There are many counts of this clonotype. V gene TRBV12-3 or TRBV12-4 combines with J gene TRBJ2-1; D might be TRBD1 (6 bases). The V end lost 5 bases, the J end lost 3 bases, and 17 bases lay between the germline ends. CDR3 length equals 16 residues. CDR3 sequence reads: CASSGTGQTNYNEQFF. CDR3 nucleotide sequence: TGTGCCAGCAGTGGAACCGGACAGACAAACTACAATGAGCAGTTCTTC.

V usage is TRBV12-5 and J usage is TRBJ2-7; either TRBD1 or TRBD2 may fit D (5 bases each). The V and J ends lost 7 bases and 3 bases respectively, with 19 bases between them. Per the germline V gene, CDR1 is LGHNT and CDR2 is FRNRAP. CDR3 length: 15 residues. This chain's CDR3 is CASAPGWDRLYEQYF. The CDR3 nucleotides read TGTGCTAGTGCCCCTGGATGGGACCGCCTCTACGAGCAGTACTTC.

Ten or more counts support this clonotype. The chain employs TRBV19 and TRBJ1-2, with TRBD1 matching 7 bases. Losses at the gene ends were 2 bases for V and 4 bases for J; bases not matched to a gene: 7. There are 15 residues in the CDR3. CDR1 is LNHDA, CDR2 SQIVND, per germline (reference sequence). In DNA, the CDR3 is TGTGCCAGTAGTATAATGGACAGGTCGGCCTATGGCTACACCTTC. Protein sequence: CASSIMDRSAYGYTF.

The chain couples TRBV2 to TRBJ2-5; unclear D gene. The CDR3 sequence is 14 residues long. V shed 2 bases and J shed 2 bases, with 9 bases lying between them. CDR1 and CDR2 (germline): SNHLY, FYNNEI. DNA for the CDR3: TGTGCCAGCAGTGAATGGGTCCAACAAGAGACCCAGTACTTC. Its protein product is CASSEWVQQETQYF.

V usage is TRBV12-3 or TRBV12-4 and J usage is TRBJ2-4; D is ambiguous. The CDR3 extends over 15 amino acids. Trimming removed 2 bases from V and 1 base from J, with 9 bases in between. In DNA form, the CDR3 reads TGTGCCAGCAGTTTAAGGTCATCGGCCAAAAACATTCAGTACTTC. It codes for CASSLRSSAKNIQYF.

This clonotype was detected ten times or more. The chain couples TRBV12-3 or TRBV12-4 to TRBJ1-2; D perhaps matches TRBD1 (5 bases). CDR3 length: 13 amino acids. V gave up 6 bases and J gave up 3 bases, with 11 bases separating them. Here the CDR3 reads CASSQSGDYGYTF. CDR3 DNA: TGTGCCAGCAGCCAATCGGGGGACTATGGCTACACCTTC.

The chain uses TRBV9 and TRBJ1-1, with TRBD1 matching 7 bases. V lost 3 bases to trimming and J lost 1 base; unmatched junction nucleotides: 6. Germline-derived CDR1 and CDR2 are SGDLS and YYNGEE. The CDR3 length is 15 residues. The CDR3 here is CASSAQTGKNTEAFF. CDR3 nucleotides: TGTGCCAGCAGCGCGCAGACAGGGAAGAACACTGAAGCTTTCTTT. The complete variable domain, with remaining parts taken from reference TRBV9 and TRBJ1-1, reads DSGVTQTPKHLITATGQRVTLRCSPRSGDLSVYWYQQSLDQGLQFLIQYYNGEERAKGNILERFSAQQFPDLHSELNLSSLELGDSALYFCASSAQTGKNTEAFFGQGTRLTVV.

The count of this clonotype is one. The rearrangement uses TRBV10-3 and TRBJ1-1; 11 nucleotides line up with TRBD1. CDR3 length: 17 amino acids. Trimming cost V 11 bases and J 0 bases; bases outside gene matches: 14. From germline, CDR1 is ENHRY and CDR2 SYGVKD. CDR3 region: CAPSRSGQGALNTEAFF. As DNA, the CDR3 is TGTGCCCCCAGCAGGTCAGGACAGGGGGCTTTGAACACTGAAGCTTTCTTT.

This clonotype was picked up one time. The genes are TRBV13 and TRBJ1-3, with a possible D match to TRBD1 (6 bases). This CDR3 comprises 17 residues. The V end lost 4 bases, the J end lost 0 bases, and 16 bases lay between the germline ends. The germline gives CDR1 PRHDT, CDR2 FYEKMQ (reference sequence). DNA of the CDR3: TGTGCCAGCAGCTCCGGAGGAGGGGGGAACTCTGGAAACACCATATATTTT. This codes for CASSSGGGGNSGNTIYF.

About this clonotype itself: Here the CDR3 omits its conserved ending phenylalanine or tryptophan, so a read error is the likely source. The rearrangement uses TRBV11-2 and TRBJ1-5; no definite D call. The CDR3 has 18 residues. In germline, CDR1 is SGHAT, CDR2 FQNNGV. V was clipped by 2 bases and J by 4 bases, with 21 bases between them. The CDR3 is CASSLSSGFGKINQPQHL. The CDR3 nucleotides are TGTGCCAGCAGCTTATCATCGGGATTCGGGAAAATAAATCAGCCCCAGCATTTG.

The sample holds one count of this clonotype. The chain employs TRBV20-1 and TRBJ1-5; 8 nucleotides agree with TRBD1. CDR3 length: 15 amino acids. V was clipped by 1 base and J by 1 base; unmatched bases: 3. CDR1 is DFQATT, CDR2 SNEGSKA, per germline (reference sequence). CDR3 sequence (DNA): TGCAGTGCTAGAGCAGGGGGCTGGAGCAATCAGCCCCAGCATTTT. This translates into CSARAGGWSNQPQHF.

V is TRBV9 and J is TRBJ1-6; D ambiguous. V was trimmed by 0 bases and J by 10 bases, leaving 11 bases between them. From germline, CDR1 is SGDLS and CDR2 YYNGEE. The CDR3 has 14 amino acids. The CDR3 sequence: CASSVADGESPLHF. The CDR3 nucleotides read TGTGCCAGCAGCGTAGCTGACGGGGAGTCACCCCTCCACTTT.

This chain links TRBV4-3 with TRBJ1-5; possible D gene TRBD1, 6 bases. Germline values: CDR1 LGHNA, CDR2 YSLEER. Deletions cut 0 bases from V and 2 bases from J, with 11 bases between. The CDR3 totals 16 residues. CDR3 sequence (DNA): TGCGCCAGCAGCCAAGATCGGGGGGGCGGCAATCAGCCCCAGCATTTT. As protein: CASSQDRGGGNQPQHF.

This chain joins TRBV20-1 and TRBJ2-5; the D call may be TRBD1 or TRBD2 (5 bases each). Germline CDR1 is DFQATT and CDR2 is SNEGSKA (reference sequence). The CDR3 is 13 residues long. Trimming left V 2 bases short and J 1 base short, with 8 bases between. Here the CDR3 reads CSARMGVQETQYF. DNA of the CDR3: TGCAGTGCTAGAATGGGGGTCCAAGAGACCCAGTACTTC.

As regards this clonotype: This sequence may be a read error, since a much larger clone differs from it by one base. Since the CDR3 does not end with the conserved phenylalanine or tryptophan, this likely comes from a read error. The chain combines TRBV19 with TRBJ1-1; no firm D call. In germline, CDR1 is LNHDA, CDR2 SQIVND (reference sequence). The CDR3 is 15 amino acids. Trimming pared 6 bases from V and 1 base from J, leaving 15 bases between. Here the CDR3 reads CASRTFRATNTEAFL. The CDR3 DNA reads as TGTGCCAGTAGAACCTTCCGGGCCACGAACACTGAAGCTTTCTTG.

This clonotype was recorded many times. The chain carries TRBV30 and TRBJ1-5, with D unresolved. In germline, CDR1 is GTSNPN, CDR2 SVGIG (reference sequence). The CDR3 runs to 13 residues. Trimming took 0 bases from V and 6 from J, leaving 9 bases between them. The CDR3 region is CAWSVREGQPQHF. For the CDR3, the DNA is TGTGCCTGGAGTGTACGTGAGGGTCAGCCCCAGCATTTT.

This clonotype was observed once. The chain uses TRBV7-2 and TRBJ2-7; 14 bases map to TRBD2. V lost 5 bases to trimming and J lost 6 bases; unmatched junction nucleotides: 6. CDR1 is SGHTA and CDR2 is FQGNSA in the germline V gene. CDR3 length: 15 amino acids. CDR3: CASSRQTSGRAEQYF. For the CDR3, the DNA is TGTGCCAGCAGCCGCCAGACTAGCGGGAGGGCCGAGCAGTACTTC.

This clonotype was detected ten times or more. Relative to the germline gene, one junction end is altered; a read error may explain this. The chain links TRBV9 to TRBJ2-7; 8 nucleotides match TRBD1. The germline V gene has CDR1 SGDLS and CDR2 YYNGEE. This CDR3 is built from 15 residues. The CDR3 DNA is TGTGCCAGCGGCGTGGGGGACAGGCCCACCTACGAGCAGTACTTC. Protein product: CASGVGDRPTYEQYF. The whole variable domain, filled in from reference TRBV9 and TRBJ2-7, reads DSGVTQTPKHLITATGQRVTLRCSPRSGDLSVYWYQQSLDQGLQFLIQYYNGEERAKGNILERFSAQQFPDLHSELNLSSLELGDSALYFCASGVGDRPTYEQYFGPGTRLTVT.

There are a few counts of this clonotype. This chain links TRBV4-2 with TRBJ1-5; D gene uncertain. The CDR3 covers 14 residues. Per the germline V gene, CDR1 is LGHNA and CDR2 is YNFKEQ. V lost 1 base to trimming and J lost 4 bases, with 8 bases between them. The CDR3 coding sequence is TGTGCCAGCAGCCAAGGGGGAATTAATCAGCCCCAGCATTTT. Encoded protein: CASSQGGINQPQHF.